The next 19 T cell receptor beta chains were all read from a single sample in a study of cytomegalovirus exposure and HLA in healthy donors. The PCR contained 60 Vbeta and 13 Jbeta primers. The data were produced by immunoSEQ multiplex PCR, yet TCRdb's version contains in-frame clones alone and is incomplete. The data hold about 100,000 clones, with about three quarters observed a single time. The sequenced sample was PBMCs. These receptors originate from a male donor in good health and CMV-seropositive.

V and J are TRBV18 and TRBJ1-2, with D tentatively TRBD1 (5 bases). The CDR3 is 13 residues long. V was clipped by 8 bases and J by 6 bases, with 16 bases between them. From germline, CDR1 is KGHSH and CDR2 LQKENI. The chain's CDR3 is CASGPGGSHGYTF. The CDR3 nucleotides are TGTGCCAGCGGCCCGGGGGGGTCCCATGGCTACACCTTC.

The V and J genes are TRBV6-5 and TRBJ2-2, with a possible D match to TRBD1 (5 bases). Trimming shortened V by 7 bases and J by 2 bases, and 11 bases separated the two germline ends. This CDR3 spans 14 amino acids. Per germline, CDR1 MNHEY and CDR2 SVGAGI. The CDR3 DNA is TGTGCCAGCACCCCAGACAGAAACACCGGGGAGCTGTTTTTT. This translates into CASTPDRNTGELFF.

The chain uses TRBV2 and TRBJ1-2; 7 positions match TRBD1. Germline V lookup: CDR1 SNHLY, CDR2 FYNNEI. V shed 1 base and J 2 bases; nucleotides not matched to a gene: 4. CDR3 length: 15 amino acids. This CDR3 reads CASSEGRGQNYGYTF. CDR3 DNA: TGTGCCAGCAGTGAAGGGCGGGGACAGAACTATGGCTACACCTTC.

The gene calls are TRBV11-1 and TRBJ2-7, with D uncertain. Deletions cut 6 bases from V and 5 bases from J, with 14 bases between. Germline lookup yields CDR1 SGHAT and CDR2 FQDESV (reference sequence). This CDR3 contains 13 residues. In nucleotides, the CDR3 is TGTGCCAGCAGGACCTCGAGGCAAAACGAGCAGTACTTC. This codes for CASRTSRQNEQYF.

This chain joins TRBV12-5 and TRBJ2-1, with TRBD2 identical over 9 bases. V lost 2 bases and J lost 0; bases outside the gene matches: 8. The germline V gene has CDR1 LGHNT and CDR2 FRNRAP. This CDR3 comprises 18 residues. The CDR3 DNA reads as TGTGCTAGTGGTTTGTATCGGCGGGGGGGAAGCTCCTACAATGAGCAGTTCTTC. Its translation is CASGLYRRGGSSYNEQFF.

This chain connects TRBV9 to TRBJ1-2; 9 bases are a match to TRBD1. The CDR3 consists of 14 residues. Losses at the gene ends were 4 bases for V and 2 bases for J; bases not matched to a gene: 3. The germline gives CDR1 SGDLS, CDR2 YYNGEE. As DNA, the CDR3 is TGTGCCAGCAGCATCGGACAGGGGAACTATGGCTACACCTTC. Amino acids: CASSIGQGNYGYTF.

The rearrangement joins TRBV9 to TRBJ2-1, with 8 nucleotides matching TRBD1. The CDR3 spans 16 residues. CDR1 is SGDLS and CDR2 is YYNGEE in the germline V gene. J gave up 3 bases and V 0 bases, and 5 bases lay outside the gene matches. CDR3 protein: CASSVDEDRVYNEQFF. The CDR3 DNA reads TGTGCCAGCAGCGTAGATGAGGACAGGGTCTACAATGAGCAGTTCTTC.

CDR3 DNA sequence: TGTGCCAGCAGCGAGGGACAGGGTATGAACACTGAAGCTTTCTTT. Translated, it gives CASSEGQGMNTEAFF. The V call is TRBV9, the J call TRBJ1-1; 9 bases are shared with TRBD1. With 3 bases clipped from V and 0 bases from J, the junction kept 3 bases outside the gene matches. Per the germline V gene, CDR1 is SGDLS and CDR2 is YYNGEE. The CDR3 runs to 15 residues.

The rearrangement uses TRBV2 and TRBJ2-3; TRBD2 aligns across 8 bases. CDR1 and CDR2 from the germline V gene are SNHLY and FYNNEI. The CDR3 is 16 amino acids. With V trimmed by 6 bases and J by 3 bases, 11 bases remained unmatched. CDR3 protein: CASRRLAGFGTDTQYF. CDR3 in DNA: TGTGCCAGCAGGCGGCTAGCGGGCTTCGGTACAGATACGCAGTATTTT.

The chain links TRBV7-9 to TRBJ1-1; D might be TRBD1 (6 bases). Germline V CDR1 and CDR2: SEHNR, FQNEAQ (reference sequence). The CDR3 covers 14 residues. V was shortened by 5 bases and J by 1 base, with 11 bases between the two germline ends. The CDR3 DNA sequence: TGTGCCAGCAGCCAACAGGGATGGAACACTGAAGCTTTCTTT. Its protein product is CASSQQGWNTEAFF. The full variable domain, rest sourced from reference TRBV7-9 and TRBJ1-1, is DTGVSQNPRHKITKRGQNVTFRCDPISEHNRLYWYRQTLGQGPEFLTYFQNEAQLEKSRLLSDRFSAERPKGSFSTLEIQRTEQGDSAMYLCASSQQGWNTEAFFGQGTRLTVV.

The rearrangement joins TRBV4-2 to TRBJ2-3, with TRBD2 matching 13 bases. The length of the CDR3 is 15 residues. Germline V lookup: CDR1 LGHNA, CDR2 YNFKEQ. V gave up 4 bases and J gave up 4 bases; unmatched junction bases: 2. This chain's CDR3 is CASSPTSGGPDTQYF. For the CDR3, the DNA is TGTGCCAGCAGCCCGACTAGCGGGGGGCCAGATACGCAGTATTTT.

This clone has more than one count but fewer than ten. The chain combines TRBV30 with TRBJ1-6; the match to TRBD1 covers 10 bases. This CDR3 is built from 14 residues. Germline trimming cut 1 base from V and 8 bases from J; bases unmatched to any gene: 2. CDR1 and CDR2 (germline): GTSNPN, SVGIG (reference sequence). CDR3 in amino acids: CAWSAGTGDSPLHF. The CDR3 region has the DNA TGTGCCTGGAGTGCCGGGACAGGGGATTCACCCCTCCACTTT.

This chain uses TRBV11-3 with TRBJ1-3; no definite D call. The CDR3 spans 14 residues. Germline values: CDR1 SGHNT, CDR2 YENEEA. The germline V and J ends were trimmed by 3 bases and 4 bases, with 10 bases remaining between them. The CDR3 here is CASSFSWQGNTIYF. CDR3 coding DNA: TGTGCCAGCAGCTTTTCGTGGCAGGGAAACACCATATATTTT. The entire variable domain, with the rest obtained from reference TRBV11-3 and TRBJ1-3, is as follows: EAGVVQSPRYKIIEKKQPVAFWCNPISGHNTLYWYLQNLGQGPELLIRYENEEAVDDSQLPKDRFSAERLKGVDSTLKIQPAELGDSAVYLCASSFSWQGNTIYFGEGSWLTVV.

The rearrangement joins TRBV4-1 to TRBJ1-6; D is unresolved. Per germline, CDR1 MGHRA and CDR2 YSYEKL. The CDR3 sequence is 16 residues long. Between the trimmed V and J ends, which lost 4 bases and 11 bases, there was a span of 21 bases. CDR3 sequence (DNA): TGCGCCAGCAGCCCCCCGACAATCGGGATTAGCACACCCCTCCACTTT. The encoded protein is CASSPPTIGISTPLHF.

The chain links TRBV25-1 to TRBJ2-7; possible D gene TRBD1, 6 bases. V was cut by 2 bases and J by 3 bases, with 8 bases left in between. This CDR3 is 13 amino acids long. The germline CDR1 and CDR2 sequences are MGHDK and SYGVNS. CDR3 coding DNA: TGTGCCAGCAGTGAAGGGGGCAGCTACGAGCAGTACTTC. Protein: CASSEGGSYEQYF.

The chain recombines TRBV7-9 with TRBJ1-4; D is possibly TRBD1 (6 bases). Trimming took 0 bases from V and 4 from J, leaving 18 bases between them. The CDR3 sequence is 18 residues long. Germline-derived CDR1 and CDR2 are SEHNR and FQNEAQ (reference sequence). CDR3 protein: CASSLANRVGRDNEKLFF. CDR3 coding DNA: TGTGCCAGCAGCTTAGCAAACAGGGTGGGACGGGATAATGAAAAACTGTTTTTT.

The CDR3 here is CAISGRTGEAFF. The CDR3 region has the DNA TGTGCCATCAGCGGGAGGACAGGGGAAGCTTTCTTT. The gene calls are TRBV10-3 and TRBJ1-1; 8 nucleotides agree with TRBD1. Germline V lookup: CDR1 ENHRY, CDR2 SYGVKD. The J segment lost 8 bases and the V segment lost 6 bases, leaving 5 bases of the junction unmatched. The CDR3 sequence is 12 residues long.

The chain carries TRBV6-1 and TRBJ2-5; TRBD1 is a possible D gene (6 bases). Germline loops: CDR1 MNHNS, CDR2 SASEGT. V lost 3 bases and J lost 2, with 19 bases in between. This CDR3 is built from 17 residues. In DNA, the CDR3 is TGTGCCAGCAGTGAGGGTCAGGGGCCAGTTCTACAAGAGACCCAGTACTTC. Protein product: CASSEGQGPVLQETQYF.

This chain links TRBV4-1 with TRBJ1-5; tentatively, D is TRBD1 (5 bases). V was clipped by 0 bases and J by 4 bases, with 13 bases between them. Germline V gives CDR1 MGHRA, CDR2 YSYEKL. This CDR3 region has 16 residues. The CDR3 DNA reads TGCGCCAGCAGCCAAGATCCCGGGGGTCGTAATCAGCCCCAGCATTTT. Its translation: CASSQDPGGRNQPQHF.